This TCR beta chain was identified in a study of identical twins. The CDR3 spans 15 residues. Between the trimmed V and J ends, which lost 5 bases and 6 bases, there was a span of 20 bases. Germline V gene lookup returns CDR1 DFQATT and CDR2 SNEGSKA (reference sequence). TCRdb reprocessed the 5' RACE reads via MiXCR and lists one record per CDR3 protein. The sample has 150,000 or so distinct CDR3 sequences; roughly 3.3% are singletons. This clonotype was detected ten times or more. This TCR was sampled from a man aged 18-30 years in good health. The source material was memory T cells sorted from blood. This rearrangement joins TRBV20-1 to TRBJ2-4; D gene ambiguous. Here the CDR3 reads CSASRPPDRGNIQYF. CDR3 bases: TGCAGTGCTTCTAGGCCACCGGACCGTGGAAACATTCAGTACTTC.